This T cell receptor beta chain derives from a study of shared clonotypes between healthy human individuals (dated by TCRdb to the early 2020s). Regarding the research as a whole: A few men and two women, aged 18 to 49 years, made up the cohort. Per donor, leukapheresis produced somewhere between about 0.94 and 9 billion PBMCs. To increase sequencing depth and limit assay-specific biases, TCR repertoire library preparation and sequencing were carried out by different laboratories using diverse techniques. Blood TCR repertoires of about five healthy adults were deeply sequenced to estimate repertoire size and the extent of clonotype sharing between individuals. For each donor, CD4 naive and CD4 memory were each given three plates, CD8 naive was given two plates, and CD8 memory was given one plate. Results and caveats for the whole study, not just this receptor: Across a handful of donors, about 5.2% of naive CD4, 3.5% of naive CD8, 2% to 2.5% of memory CD4, and approximately 0.4% of memory CD8 clonotypes were shared. The genetic and exposure-history diversity represented was limited by the small number of donors. Incomplete sequencing was indicated by rarefaction of sorted-subset datasets, despite the large sequencing depth. Clonotypes shared by all four sorted-subset donors showed higher generation probabilities than non-shared clonotypes. Estimated clonotype richness was generally larger for naive than for memory subsets. Sampling was restricted to blood, and TCR repertoires in tissue are likely to differ from TCR repertoires in blood. Pairwise subsampling led to the expectation that sequencing depth would affect the degree of clonotype sharing among donors.

Using the deep immunoSEQ assay, multiplex PCR amplified TCR CDR3 regions from genomic DNA. Extracted genomic DNA from each cell subset was distributed evenly across all wells of several immunoSEQ 96-well plates, and each plate was treated as a replicate. For sorted subsets, 200 to 250 ng genomic DNA, equal to about 30,000 T cell genomes, was loaded into each replicate PCR. The purified libraries were quantified using a Qubit 3.0 fluorometer, sized with a Bioanalyzer 2100, and then quantified again using the KAPA Library Quantification kit. Every immunoSEQ 96-well plate was sequenced on a separate single-read 150-cycle Illumina NextSeq 550 flow cell. The published analysis was carried out like this. Because only junctional sequences without quality scores were contained in the immunoSEQ output, filtering matching that applied to full-length reads could not be performed. Sequences were annotated with PyIR, a Python wrapper for IgBLAST v1.9, and V/J genes and CDR3 were assigned using IMGT germline references. Reads were removed for weak V/J assignments (E-value above 1e-6), missing CDR3, stop codons, out-of-frame junctions, or ambiguous translated residues. A V3J clonotype was defined by an identical inferred V gene, J gene, and CDR3 amino acid sequence. To compute the percentage overlap between repertoires, the number of shared unique clonotypes was divided by the size of the smaller repertoire. Repertoire richness was assessed with RTK rarefaction, the Chao1 estimator, and Recon v2.1 estimates of unobserved clonotypes. Generation probabilities were computed with OLGA for all TCRbeta clonotypes obtained by the gDNA method from four donors. In its TCRdb copy, this immuneACCESS table keeps in-frame sequences only and misses some clones. Where compared with another copy, unresolved V genes explain less than half of these, and the others have no known cause. V, J and clone size derive from that table, while D and trimming were established from the DNA sequence. In all, the sample holds fewer than 800,000 clones, and about 90% of those were seen once. Clones ranked in the top ten supply approximately 24% of the sample.

Points on this clone: Its cognate antigen has yet to be identified. No clone much larger than this one lies a single base away; base qualities are absent.

CD8 naive samples consisted of CD45RO-negative cells that were positively selected for CCR7, yielding a CD45RA+CCR7+ population without TemRA cells. The donors were healthy, HIV-negative adults who had no recently reported acute infections or vaccinations. Every donor was a Caucasian adult living in Nashville, Tennessee, USA. After blood collection by leukapheresis, PBMCs were isolated using Ficoll-Histopaque density gradient centrifugation and then cryopreserved in the vapor phase of liquid nitrogen. Purity and quantity of every magnetically sorted T cell population were checked by analytical flow cytometry. Genomic DNA was isolated from every sorted fraction and measured by UV absorbance on a Nanodrop 2000c. The CDR3 goes from the cysteine to the phenylalanine over 14 residues. Solely the CDR3 DNA is kept, with 42 bases framed from the first base. Via the germline V gene, CDR1 is SQVTM and CDR2 ANQGSEA. The junction shows trimming of 6 bases on V and 2 bases on J, and the gene matches do not reach 10 bases of it.

The receptor's source is a man under 40 in good health. Sequenced sample: naive CD8+ T cells sorted from blood. What this sample's cell subset or site label stands for: CD45RA+CCR7+. Recombination joined TRBV29-1 with TRBJ2-7; TRBD1 lines up with 7 middle nucleotides. Here the CDR3 is given as CSVEGAGEAYEQYF. The DNA sequence is as follows: TGCAGCGTCGAGGGGGCAGGGGAAGCCTACGAGCAGTACTTC.